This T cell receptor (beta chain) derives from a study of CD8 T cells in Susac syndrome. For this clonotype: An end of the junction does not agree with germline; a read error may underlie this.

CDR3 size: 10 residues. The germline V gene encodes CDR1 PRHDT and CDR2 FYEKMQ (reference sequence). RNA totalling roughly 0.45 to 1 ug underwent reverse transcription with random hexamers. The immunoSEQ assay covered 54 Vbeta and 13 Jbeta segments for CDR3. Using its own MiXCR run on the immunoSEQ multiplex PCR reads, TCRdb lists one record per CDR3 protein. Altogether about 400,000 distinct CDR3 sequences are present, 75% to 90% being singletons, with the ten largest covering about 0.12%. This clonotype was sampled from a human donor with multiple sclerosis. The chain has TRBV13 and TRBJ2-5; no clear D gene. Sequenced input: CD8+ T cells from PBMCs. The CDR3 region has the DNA TGTGCCACCAGCCGAGAGACCCAGTACTTC. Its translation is CATSRETQYF.